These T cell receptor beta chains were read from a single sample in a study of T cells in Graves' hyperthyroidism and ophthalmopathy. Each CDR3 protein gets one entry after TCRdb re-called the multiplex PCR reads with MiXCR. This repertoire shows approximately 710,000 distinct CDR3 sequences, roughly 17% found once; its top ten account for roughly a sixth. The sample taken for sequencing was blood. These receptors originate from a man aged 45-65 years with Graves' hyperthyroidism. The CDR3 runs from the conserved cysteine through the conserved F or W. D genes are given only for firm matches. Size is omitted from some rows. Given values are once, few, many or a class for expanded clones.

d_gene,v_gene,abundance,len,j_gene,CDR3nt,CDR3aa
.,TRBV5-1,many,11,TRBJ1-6,TGCGCCAGCAGAGATACAGGGCCCCTCCACTTT,CASRDTGPLHF
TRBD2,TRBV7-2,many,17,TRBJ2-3,TGTGCCAGCAGCTTAAAGGGACTAGCGGGCCTCACAGATACGCAGTATTTT,CASSLKGLAGLTDTQYF
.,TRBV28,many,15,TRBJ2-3,TGTGCCAGCAGTTCGACATATGCACTCACAGATACGCAGTATTTT,CASSSTYALTDTQYF
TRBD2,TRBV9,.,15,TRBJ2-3,TGTGCCAGCATCGCTAGCGGGAGGGAAGCAGATACGCAGTATTTT,CASIASGREADTQYF
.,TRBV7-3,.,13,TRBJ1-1,TGTGCCAGCAGCCTACTGACAGGCAATGAAGCTTTCTTT,CASSLLTGNEAFF
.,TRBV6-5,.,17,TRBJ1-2,TGTGCCAGCAGTTACTCGGAGTGGTCAGGGATCGTCTATGGCTACACCTTC,CASSYSEWSGIVYGYTF
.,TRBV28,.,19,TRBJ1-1,TGTGCCACCCTACCAGTTGAGGGTCACATCAAGGGAGATGAGGATGAAGCTTTCTTT,CATLPVEGHIKGDEDEAFF
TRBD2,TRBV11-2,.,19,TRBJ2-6,TGTGCCAGCAGCTACGGCGGGAGGGCAGCGGTGTATGGGGCCAACGTCCTGACTTTC,CASSYGGRAAVYGANVLTF
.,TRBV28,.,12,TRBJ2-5,TGTGCCAGCAGTTTCCTGGCGGAGACCCAGTACTTC,CASSFLAETQYF
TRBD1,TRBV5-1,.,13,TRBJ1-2,TGCGCCAGCACCCGGACAGGGGACTATGGCTACACCTTC,CASTRTGDYGYTF
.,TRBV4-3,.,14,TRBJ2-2,TGCGCCAGCAGCCAAAACAGGGTTACCGGGGAGCTGTTTTTT,CASSQNRVTGELFF